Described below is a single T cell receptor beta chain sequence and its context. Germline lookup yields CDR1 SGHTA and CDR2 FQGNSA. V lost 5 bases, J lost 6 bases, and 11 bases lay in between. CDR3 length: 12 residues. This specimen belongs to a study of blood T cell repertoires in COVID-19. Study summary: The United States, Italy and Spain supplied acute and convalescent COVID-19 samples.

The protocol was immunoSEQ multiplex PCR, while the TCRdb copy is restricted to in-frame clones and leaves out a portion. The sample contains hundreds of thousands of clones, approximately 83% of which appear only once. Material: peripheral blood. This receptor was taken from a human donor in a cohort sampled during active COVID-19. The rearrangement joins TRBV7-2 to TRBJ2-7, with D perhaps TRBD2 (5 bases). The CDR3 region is CASSVTGIEQYF. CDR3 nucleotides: TGTGCCAGCAGCGTGACCGGGATCGAGCAGTACTTC.